Reported below is one T cell receptor (beta chain). Researchers ran the PCR with 60 Vbeta and 13 Jbeta primers. TCRdb's table, derived via immunoSEQ multiplex PCR, lists solely in-frame clones and lacks some. Here the sample spans 150,000 to 200,000 clones, roughly 80% being singletons. Germline CDR1 reads MNHEY; CDR2 reads SVGAGI. The CDR3 has 15 amino acids. V was trimmed by 2 bases and J by 5 bases, leaving 12 bases between them. The sample belongs to a study of cytomegalovirus exposure and HLA in healthy donors. The chain carries TRBV6-5 and TRBJ2-2; unclear D gene. Sequenced sample: PBMCs. This receptor was taken from a boy younger than 18 in good health and CMV-seronegative. The CDR3 nucleotides are TGTGCCAGCAGTTACCCCTCAATCGGGACCGGGGAGCTGTTTTTT. Encoded protein: CASSYPSIGTGELFF.